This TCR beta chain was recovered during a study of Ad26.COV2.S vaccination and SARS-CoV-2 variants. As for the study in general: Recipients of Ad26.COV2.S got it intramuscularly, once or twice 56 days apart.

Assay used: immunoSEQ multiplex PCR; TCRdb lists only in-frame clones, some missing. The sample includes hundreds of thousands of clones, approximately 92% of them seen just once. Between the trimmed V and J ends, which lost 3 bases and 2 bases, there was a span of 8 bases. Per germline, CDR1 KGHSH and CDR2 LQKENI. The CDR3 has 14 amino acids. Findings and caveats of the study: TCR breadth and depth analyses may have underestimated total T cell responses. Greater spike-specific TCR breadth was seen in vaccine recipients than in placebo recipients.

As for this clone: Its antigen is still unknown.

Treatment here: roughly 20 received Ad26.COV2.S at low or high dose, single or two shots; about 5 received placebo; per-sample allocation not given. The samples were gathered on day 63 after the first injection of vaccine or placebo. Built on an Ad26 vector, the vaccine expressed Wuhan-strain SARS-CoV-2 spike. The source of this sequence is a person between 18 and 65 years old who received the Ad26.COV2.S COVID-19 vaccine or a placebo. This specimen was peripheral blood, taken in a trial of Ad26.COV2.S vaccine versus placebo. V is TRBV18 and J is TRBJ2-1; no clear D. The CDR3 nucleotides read TGTGCCAGCTCACCTCAGATCGCCTACAATGAGCAGTTCTTC. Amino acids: CASSPQIAYNEQFF.